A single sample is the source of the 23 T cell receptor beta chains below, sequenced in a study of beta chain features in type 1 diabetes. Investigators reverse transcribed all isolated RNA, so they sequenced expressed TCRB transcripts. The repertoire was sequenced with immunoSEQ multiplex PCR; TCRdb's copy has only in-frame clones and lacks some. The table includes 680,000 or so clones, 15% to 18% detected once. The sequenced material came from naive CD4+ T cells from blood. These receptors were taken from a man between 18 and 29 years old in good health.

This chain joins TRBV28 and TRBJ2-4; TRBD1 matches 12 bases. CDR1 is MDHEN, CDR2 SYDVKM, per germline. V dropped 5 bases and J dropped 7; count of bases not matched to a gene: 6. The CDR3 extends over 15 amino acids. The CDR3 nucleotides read TGTGCCAGCAGTCTTCCGGGACAGGGGGCGAACATTCAGTACTTC. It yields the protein CASSLPGQGANIQYF.

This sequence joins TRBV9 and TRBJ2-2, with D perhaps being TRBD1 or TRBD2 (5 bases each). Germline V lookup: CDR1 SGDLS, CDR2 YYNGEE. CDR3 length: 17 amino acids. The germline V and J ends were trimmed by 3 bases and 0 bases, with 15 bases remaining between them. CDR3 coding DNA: TGTGCCAGCAGCGCCTTAGGAAGGGGAGCGAACACCGGGGAGCTGTTTTTT. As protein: CASSALGRGANTGELFF.

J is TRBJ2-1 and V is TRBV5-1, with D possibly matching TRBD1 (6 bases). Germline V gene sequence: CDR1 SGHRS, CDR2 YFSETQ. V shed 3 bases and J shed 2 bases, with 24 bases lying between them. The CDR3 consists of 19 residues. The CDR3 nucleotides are TGCGCCAGCAGCTCAACCCGGGACATCCTACGTTGGGCCTACAATGAGCAGTTCTTC. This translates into CASSSTRDILRWAYNEQFF.

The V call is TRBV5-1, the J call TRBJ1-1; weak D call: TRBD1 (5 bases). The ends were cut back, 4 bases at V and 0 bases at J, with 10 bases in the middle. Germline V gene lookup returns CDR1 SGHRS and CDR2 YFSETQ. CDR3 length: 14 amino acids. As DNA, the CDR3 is TGCGCCAGCAGCACTGACAGCATGAACACTGAAGCTTTCTTT. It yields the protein CASSTDSMNTEAFF. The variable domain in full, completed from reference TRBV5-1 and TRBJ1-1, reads KAGVTQTPRYLIKTRGQQVTLSCSPISGHRSVSWYQQTPGQGLQFLFEYFSETQRNKGNFPGRFSGRQFSNSRSEMNVSTLELGDSALYLCASSTDSMNTEAFFGQGTRLTVV.

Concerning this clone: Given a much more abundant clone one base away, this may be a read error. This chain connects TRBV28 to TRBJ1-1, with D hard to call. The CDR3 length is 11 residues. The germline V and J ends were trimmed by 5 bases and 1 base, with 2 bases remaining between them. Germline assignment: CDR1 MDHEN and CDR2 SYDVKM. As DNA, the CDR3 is TGTGCCAGCAGTCAGAACACTGAAGCTTTCTTT. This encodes CASSQNTEAFF.

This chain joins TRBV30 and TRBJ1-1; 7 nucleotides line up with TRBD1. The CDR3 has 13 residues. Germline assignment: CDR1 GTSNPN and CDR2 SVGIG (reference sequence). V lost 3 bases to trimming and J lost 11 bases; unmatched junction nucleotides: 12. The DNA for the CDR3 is TGTGCCTGGAGACCAGACAGGGTGGGAAGGGCTTTCTTT. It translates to CAWRPDRVGRAFF. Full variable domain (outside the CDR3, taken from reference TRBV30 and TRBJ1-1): SQTIHQWPATLVQPVGSPLSLECTVEGTSNPNLYWYRQAAGRGLQLLFYSVGIGQISSEVPQNLSASRPQDRQFILSSKKLLLSDSGFYLCAWRPDRVGRAFFGQGTRLTVV.

CDR3: CASSLTGPTYEQYF. The CDR3 DNA sequence: TGTGCCAGCAGCTTAACAGGCCCAACCTACGAGCAGTACTTC. The chain combines TRBV13 with TRBJ2-5, with TRBD1 as a possible D gene (5 bases). The DNA end is more similar to TRBJ2-7, so the J call may be wrong. The germline V gene encodes CDR1 PRHDT and CDR2 FYEKMQ (reference sequence). The length of the CDR3 is 14 residues.

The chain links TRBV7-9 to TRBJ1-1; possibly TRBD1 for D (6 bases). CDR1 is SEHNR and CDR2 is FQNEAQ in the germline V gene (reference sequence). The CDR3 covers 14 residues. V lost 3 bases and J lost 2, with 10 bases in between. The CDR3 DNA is TGTGCCAGCAGCTTGCTGGGACAAAACACTGAAGCTTTCTTT. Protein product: CASSLLGQNTEAFF.

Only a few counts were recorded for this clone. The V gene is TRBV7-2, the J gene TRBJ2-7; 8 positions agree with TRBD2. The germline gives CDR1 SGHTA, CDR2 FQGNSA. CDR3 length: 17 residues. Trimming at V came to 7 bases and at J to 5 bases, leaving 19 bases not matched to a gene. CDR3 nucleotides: TGTGCCAGCACCGCGGGCCCGGGAGGGCCCTCTTTCCACGAGCAGTACTTC. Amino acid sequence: CASTAGPGGPSFHEQYF. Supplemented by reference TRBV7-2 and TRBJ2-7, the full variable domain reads GAGVSQSPSNKVTEKGKDVELRCDPISGHTALYWYRQSLGQGLEFLIYFQGNSAPDKSGLPSDRFSAERTGGSVSTLTIQRTQQEDSAVYLCASTAGPGGPSFHEQYFGPGTRLTVT.

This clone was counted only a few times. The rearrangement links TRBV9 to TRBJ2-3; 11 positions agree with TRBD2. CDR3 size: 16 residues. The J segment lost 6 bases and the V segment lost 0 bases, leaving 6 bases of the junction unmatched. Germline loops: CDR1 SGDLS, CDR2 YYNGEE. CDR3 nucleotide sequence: TGTGCCAGCAGCGTAGGGGTTAGCGGGAGGGCCGATACGCAGTATTTT. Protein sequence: CASSVGVSGRADTQYF.

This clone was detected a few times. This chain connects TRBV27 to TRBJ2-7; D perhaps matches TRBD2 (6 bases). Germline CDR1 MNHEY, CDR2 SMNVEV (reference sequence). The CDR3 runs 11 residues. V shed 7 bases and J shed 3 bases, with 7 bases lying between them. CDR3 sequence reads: CASTRGYEQYF. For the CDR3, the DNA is TGTGCCAGCACGCGGGGCTACGAGCAGTACTTC.

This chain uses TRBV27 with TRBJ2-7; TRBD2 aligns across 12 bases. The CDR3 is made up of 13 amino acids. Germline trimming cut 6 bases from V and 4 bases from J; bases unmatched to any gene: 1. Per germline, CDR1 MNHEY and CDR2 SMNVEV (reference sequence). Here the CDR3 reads CASRLAGGYEQYF. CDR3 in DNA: TGTGCCAGCAGACTAGCGGGGGGATACGAGCAGTACTTC.

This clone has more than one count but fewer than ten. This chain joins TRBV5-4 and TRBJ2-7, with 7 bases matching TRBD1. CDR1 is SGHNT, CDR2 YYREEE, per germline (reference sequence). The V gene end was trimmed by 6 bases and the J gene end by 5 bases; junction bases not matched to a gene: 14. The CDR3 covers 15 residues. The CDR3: CASTVPGQTTHEQYF. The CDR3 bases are TGTGCCAGCACTGTACCGGGACAGACGACCCACGAGCAGTACTTC.

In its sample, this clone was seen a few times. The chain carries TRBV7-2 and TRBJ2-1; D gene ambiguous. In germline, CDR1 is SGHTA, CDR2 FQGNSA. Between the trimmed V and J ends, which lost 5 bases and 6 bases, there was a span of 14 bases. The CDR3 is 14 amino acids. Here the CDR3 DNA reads TGTGCCAGCAGCCCCCGGCGACTTTTCAATGAGCAGTTCTTC. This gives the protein CASSPRRLFNEQFF.

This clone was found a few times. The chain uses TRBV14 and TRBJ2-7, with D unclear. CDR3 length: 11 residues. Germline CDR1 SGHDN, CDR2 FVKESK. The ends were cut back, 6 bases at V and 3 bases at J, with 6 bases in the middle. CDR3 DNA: TGTGCCAGCAGTCACAGCTACGAGCAGTACTTC. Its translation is CASSHSYEQYF. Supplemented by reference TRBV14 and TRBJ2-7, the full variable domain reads EAGVTQFPSHSVIEKGQTVTLRCDPISGHDNLYWYRRVMGKEIKFLLHFVKESKQDESGMPNNRFLAERTGGTYSTLKVQPAELEDSGVYFCASSHSYEQYFGPGTRLTVT.

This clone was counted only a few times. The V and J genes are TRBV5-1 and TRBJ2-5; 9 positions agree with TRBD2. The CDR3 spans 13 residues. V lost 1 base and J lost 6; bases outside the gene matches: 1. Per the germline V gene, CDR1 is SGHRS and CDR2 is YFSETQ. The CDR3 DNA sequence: TGCGCCAGCAGCTTGTCTAGCGGGAAGACCCAGTACTTC. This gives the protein CASSLSSGKTQYF.

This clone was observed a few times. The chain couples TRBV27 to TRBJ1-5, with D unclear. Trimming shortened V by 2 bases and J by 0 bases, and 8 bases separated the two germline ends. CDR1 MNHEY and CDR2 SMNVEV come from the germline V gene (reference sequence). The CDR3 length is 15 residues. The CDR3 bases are TGTGCCAGCAGTTTAGCGGGTATTAGCAATCAGCCCCAGCATTTT. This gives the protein CASSLAGISNQPQHF.

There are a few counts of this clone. The chain's CDR3 is CASSPWGRARYEQYF. The CDR3 DNA reads as TGTGCCAGCAGCCCTTGGGGCAGGGCGCGTTACGAGCAGTACTTC. The chain links TRBV7-9 to TRBJ2-7; TRBD1 is a possible D gene (5 bases). The CDR3 sequence is 15 residues long. Trimming cost V 5 bases and J 4 bases, with 18 bases left between them. Germline V gene sequence: CDR1 SEHNR, CDR2 FQNEAQ (reference sequence).

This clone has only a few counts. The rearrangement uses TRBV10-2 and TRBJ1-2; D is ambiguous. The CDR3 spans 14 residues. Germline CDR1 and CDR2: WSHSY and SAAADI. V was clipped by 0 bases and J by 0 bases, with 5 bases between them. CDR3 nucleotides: TGCGCCAGCAGTGAGTCCTTACCTAACTATGGCTACACCTTC. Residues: CASSESLPNYGYTF.

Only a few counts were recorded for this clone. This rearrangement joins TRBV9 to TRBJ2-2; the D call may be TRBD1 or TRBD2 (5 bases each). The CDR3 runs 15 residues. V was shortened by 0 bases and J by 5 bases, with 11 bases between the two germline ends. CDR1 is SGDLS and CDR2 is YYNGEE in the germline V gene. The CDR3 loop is CASSVGGELTGELFF. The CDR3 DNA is TGTGCCAGCAGCGTAGGAGGGGAATTGACCGGGGAGCTGTTTTTT.

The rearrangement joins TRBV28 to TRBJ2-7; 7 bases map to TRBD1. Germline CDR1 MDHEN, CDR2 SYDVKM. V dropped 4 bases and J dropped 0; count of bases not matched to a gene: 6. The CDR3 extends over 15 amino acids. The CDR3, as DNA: TGTGCCAGCAGTTCCCACGGGACAGCCTCCTACGAGCAGTACTTC. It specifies CASSSHGTASYEQYF.

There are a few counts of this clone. The CDR3 DNA is TGTGCCAGCAGCTTAGGAGGTCAGAACACTGAAGCTTTCTTT. Its protein product is CASSLGGQNTEAFF. The V and J genes are TRBV7-3 and TRBJ1-1; D unclear. CDR3 length equals 14 residues. Germline V CDR1 and CDR2: SGHTA, FQGTGA. The germline V and J ends were trimmed by 2 bases and 1 base, with 8 bases remaining between them.

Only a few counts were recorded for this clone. The CDR3 sequence: CASSQEPGLAASFQETQYF. CDR3 DNA: TGCGCCAGCAGCCAAGAGCCGGGACTAGCGGCCTCCTTCCAAGAGACCCAGTACTTC. The chain carries TRBV4-1 and TRBJ2-5; the match to TRBD2 covers 11 bases. This CDR3 is 19 amino acids long. The germline gives CDR1 MGHRA, CDR2 YSYEKL. The junction had 10 bases not matched to a gene; V was cut back by 0 bases and J by 1 base.